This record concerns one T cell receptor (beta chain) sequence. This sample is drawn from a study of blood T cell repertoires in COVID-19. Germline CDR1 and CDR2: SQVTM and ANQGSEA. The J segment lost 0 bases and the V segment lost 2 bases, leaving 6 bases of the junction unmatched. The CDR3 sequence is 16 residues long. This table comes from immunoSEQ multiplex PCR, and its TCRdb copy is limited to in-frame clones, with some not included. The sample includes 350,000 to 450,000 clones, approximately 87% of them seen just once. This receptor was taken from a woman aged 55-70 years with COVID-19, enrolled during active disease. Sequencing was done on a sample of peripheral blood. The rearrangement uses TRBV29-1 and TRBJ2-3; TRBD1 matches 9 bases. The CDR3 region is CSVESLTGGSTDTQYF. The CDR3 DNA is TGCAGCGTTGAATCCCTCACAGGGGGCAGCACAGATACGCAGTATTTT.